The clone carrying this T cell receptor (beta chain) showed up just once. The antigen is unknown. This sample was included in a study of cytomegalovirus exposure and HLA in healthy donors. Findings of the study overall: Judged likely to be a sequencing artifact was a cluster of highly shared sequence variants. Indistinguishability led to the exclusion of some V segments, TRBV6-2 and TRBV6-3 included. It was 150 to 200 TCR beta chains that were listed as cytomegalovirus-associated. An analysis that came later showed most CMV-associated TCR beta chains appearing HLA-restricted.

The V gene's germline CDR1 is SEHNR and CDR2 FQNEAQ (reference sequence). Trimming shortened V by 3 bases and J by 6 bases, and 11 bases separated the two germline ends. There are 13 residues in the CDR3. PCR employed 60 Vbeta and 13 Jbeta primers. Sequencing used immunoSEQ multiplex PCR; TCRdb keeps in-frame clones, though not all of them. The repertoire consists of over 55,000 clones, with about 80% occurring once and the leading ten covering 1.7%. The chain is built from TRBV7-9 and TRBJ1-2; D is possibly TRBD1 (5 bases). This TCR was recovered from a man between 35 and 55 years old in good health and CMV-seronegative. Sequenced material: PBMCs. The CDR3 DNA reads TGTGCCAGCAGCTTTGGCCAGGGTGATGGCTACACCTTC. The encoded protein is CASSFGQGDGYTF.